This is a list of T cell receptor beta chains from one sample in a study of early T cells in non-severe SARS-CoV-2 infection. One entry per CDR3 protein, called by TCRdb with MiXCR from the 5' RACE reads. This table has some 58,000 distinct CDR3 sequences, 10% to 12% appearing once. The specimen comprised whole blood, sampled at baseline. Receptors were obtained from an adult who was a healthcare worker with PCR-confirmed SARS-CoV-2 infection or an uninfected control (not recorded which). Each CDR3 is given with its conserved first and last residue. The D gene is left open where the match is weak. Where a row states a size, it is once, few, many or the class of an expanded clone; other rows omit it.

size	V	D	J	DNA	CDR3
few	TRBV5-4	.	TRBJ1-4	TGTGCCAGCAGCTCGCCGAATGAAAAACTGTTTTTT	CASSSPNEKLFF
.	TRBV9	.	TRBJ1-4	TGTGCCAGCGGAGGCGAAAAACTGTTTTTT	CASGGEKLFF
many	TRBV14	.	TRBJ1-1	TGTGCCAGCAGCCACGGAACTGAAGCTTTCTTT	CASSHGTEAFF
few	TRBV6-4	TRBD1	TRBJ1-1	TGTGCCAGCAGCGAGGGACAGGGAGGCACTGAAGCTTTCTTT	CASSEGQGGTEAFF
many	TRBV20-1	.	TRBJ2-7	TGCAGTGCTAGTCAGACAGGCCCCTACGAGCAGTACTTC	CSASQTGPYEQYF
few	TRBV19	.	TRBJ2-1	TGTGCCAGTAGTATAGACAGGTGGCGAGACAATGAGCAGTTCTTC	CASSIDRWRDNEQFF
.	TRBV14	.	TRBJ2-2	TGTGCCAGCAGCCAAGGCTCCGGGGTTAACACCGGGGAGCTGTTTTTT	CASSQGSGVNTGELFF
.	TRBV11-2	TRBD2	TRBJ2-3	TGTGCCAGCAGCAAGGAGCGGGGGGCGATTACGCAGTATTTT	CASSKERGAITQYF
.	TRBV29-1	.	TRBJ2-1	TGCAGCGTTGAAGAACAACGGGGGAGGCCAGACCTAGAGCAGTTCTTC	CSVEEQRGRPDLEQFF
.	TRBV6-1	.	TRBJ1-1	TGTGCCAGCCATCCAGGGATCTTACCCACTGAAGCTTTCTTT	CASHPGILPTEAFF
few	TRBV19	.	TRBJ2-3	TGTGCCAGTACTGGGGGGCAGGGTACAGATACGCAGTATTTT	CASTGGQGTDTQYF
few	TRBV11-3	.	TRBJ2-1	TGTGCCAGCAGCTTAGGGGGTGAGTGGCAGGCCCCTGAGCAGTTCTTC	CASSLGGEWQAPEQFF
few	TRBV10-3	.	TRBJ1-1	TGTGCCATCAGTGAGCCGGGAGACGAAGCTTTCTTT	CAISEPGDEAFF
.	TRBV10-3	TRBD1	TRBJ1-1	TGTGCCATCAGTAAGACAGGGGGCCCTGAAGCTTTCTTT	CAISKTGGPEAFF
few	TRBV4-2	TRBD2	TRBJ2-7	TGTGCCAGCAGTGGACTAGCGGGGCAATCCTACGAGCAGTACTTC	CASSGLAGQSYEQYF
few	TRBV29-1	TRBD2	TRBJ2-3	TGCAGCGTTGATAACTCGGGGGGAGATACGCAGTATTTT	CSVDNSGGDTQYF
few	TRBV5-4	.	TRBJ1-2	TGTGCCAGCAGCTCGAGGGGTTATGGCTACACCTTC	CASSSRGYGYTF
few	TRBV2	.	TRBJ1-1	TGTGCCAGCAGTGTAGTGGGGGTCACTGAAGCTTTCTTT	CASSVVGVTEAFF
many	TRBV20-1	TRBD2	TRBJ2-1	TGCAGTGCTAGAGATCCCCGACTAGCCTATGAGCAGTTCTTC	CSARDPRLAYEQFF
.	TRBV7-9	.	TRBJ2-3	TGTGCCAGCAGCTTCCAGGGGACCACAGATACGCAGTATTTT	CASSFQGTTDTQYF
few	TRBV5-1	.	TRBJ2-7	TGCGCCAGCAGCTTGTCGGGACTGCCCTCCTACGAGCAGTACTTC	CASSLSGLPSYEQYF
few	TRBV29-1	.	TRBJ2-5	TGCAGCGGTCTTAGCCCCGAGACCCAGTACTTC	CSGLSPETQYF
many	TRBV9	TRBD2	TRBJ2-3	TGTGCCAGCAGCCTACTAGCGGTCACAGATACGCAGTATTTT	CASSLLAVTDTQYF
.	TRBV7-9	.	TRBJ1-2	TGTGCCAGCAGCTTCCCTAAACCTAACTATGGCTACACCTTC	CASSFPKPNYGYTF
many	TRBV6-1	TRBD1	TRBJ1-6	TGTGCCAGCAGTGGACAGGGGCATACTTCACCCCTCCACTTT	CASSGQGHTSPLHF
few	TRBV12-3/TRBV12-4	.	TRBJ2-7	TGTGCCAGCAGTTTAGCGGGGGAGAGCTCCTACGAGCAGTACTTC	CASSLAGESSYEQYF
few	TRBV29-1	.	TRBJ1-2	TGCAGCGTTGATCTCAGCCAATCGGCCTATGGCTACACCTTC	CSVDLSQSAYGYTF
.	TRBV12-3/TRBV12-4	TRBD1	TRBJ1-3	TGTGCCAGCAGTTTATCGGGGACAGGGAGAAACACCATATATTTT	CASSLSGTGRNTIYF
.	TRBV6-2/TRBV6-3	TRBD2	TRBJ2-1	TGTGCCAGCAGCTTTAGCGGGGGGCCCCAGTTCTTC	CASSFSGGPQFF
.	TRBV19	.	TRBJ2-3	TGTGCCAGTAGTGGTACAGGGTCCAGCACAGATACGCAGTATTTT	CASSGTGSSTDTQYF
few	TRBV15	.	TRBJ1-1	TGTGCCACCAGCAGGCGGAATTCTGAAGCTTTCTTT	CATSRRNSEAFF
few	TRBV7-6	TRBD1	TRBJ1-4	TGTGCCAGCAGCTTCCAGGGGGGATCAAATGAAAAACTGTTTTTT	CASSFQGGSNEKLFF
many	TRBV7-2	TRBD2	TRBJ2-7	TGTGCCAGCAGCTTAGTAGTTAGTAGCGGGGGGGCCGTTTCCTACGAGCAGTACTTC	CASSLVVSSGGAVSYEQYF
many	TRBV29-1	TRBD1	TRBJ2-7	TGCAGCGTCTCGACAGGGACCTACGAGCAGTACTTC	CSVSTGTYEQYF
few	TRBV30	.	TRBJ2-7	TGTGCCTCGGGACGGGCGGGCGAGCAGTACTTC	CASGRAGEQYF
many	TRBV5-4	.	TRBJ2-3	TGTGCCAGCAGCCCTACTTGGGGCGGTACGCAGTATTTT	CASSPTWGGTQYF
few	TRBV12-3/TRBV12-4	.	TRBJ1-2	TGTGCCAGCAGTTTGACAGTGAACTATGGCTACACCTTC	CASSLTVNYGYTF
.	TRBV25-1	.	TRBJ2-1	TGTGCCAGCAGTGAGCTGCGCCATGAGCAGTTCTTC	CASSELRHEQFF
few	TRBV5-4	.	TRBJ2-5	TGTGCCAGCAGCTTAGGGGTAGGCCAAGAGACCCAGTACTTC	CASSLGVGQETQYF
.	TRBV5-4	.	TRBJ2-1	TGTGCCAGCAGCCTTGGGACGGCCAGTTCGGATGAGCAGTTCTTC	CASSLGTASSDEQFF